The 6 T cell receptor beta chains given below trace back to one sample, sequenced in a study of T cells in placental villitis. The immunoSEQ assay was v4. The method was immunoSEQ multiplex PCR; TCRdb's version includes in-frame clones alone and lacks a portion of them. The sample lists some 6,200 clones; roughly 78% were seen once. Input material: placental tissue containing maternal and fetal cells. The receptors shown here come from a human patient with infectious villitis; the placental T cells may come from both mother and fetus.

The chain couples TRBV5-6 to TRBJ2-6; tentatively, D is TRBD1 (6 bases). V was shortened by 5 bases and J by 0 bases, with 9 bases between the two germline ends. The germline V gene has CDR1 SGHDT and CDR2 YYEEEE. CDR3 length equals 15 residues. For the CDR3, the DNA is TGTGCCAGCAGGACGGGACACTCTGGGGCCAACGTCCTGACTTTC. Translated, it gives CASRTGHSGANVLTF.

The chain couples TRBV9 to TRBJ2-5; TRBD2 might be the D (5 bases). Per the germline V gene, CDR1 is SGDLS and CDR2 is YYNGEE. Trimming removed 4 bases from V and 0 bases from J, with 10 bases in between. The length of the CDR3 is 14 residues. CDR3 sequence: CASSPTGNQETQYF. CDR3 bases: TGTGCCAGCAGCCCCACCGGGAACCAAGAGACCCAGTACTTC.

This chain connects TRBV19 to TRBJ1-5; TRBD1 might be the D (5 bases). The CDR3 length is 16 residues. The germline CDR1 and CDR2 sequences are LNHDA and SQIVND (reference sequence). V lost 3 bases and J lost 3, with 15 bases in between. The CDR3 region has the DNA TGTGCCAGTAGTATTTGGGACCCTAGCTCCAATCAGCCCCAGCATTTT. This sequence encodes CASSIWDPSSNQPQHF.

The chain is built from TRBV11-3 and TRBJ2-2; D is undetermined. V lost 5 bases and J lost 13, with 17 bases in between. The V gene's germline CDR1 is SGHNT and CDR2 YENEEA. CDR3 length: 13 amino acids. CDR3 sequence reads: CASSPTPLGGLFF. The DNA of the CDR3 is TGTGCCAGCAGCCCTACCCCCCTCGGTGGGCTGTTTTTT.

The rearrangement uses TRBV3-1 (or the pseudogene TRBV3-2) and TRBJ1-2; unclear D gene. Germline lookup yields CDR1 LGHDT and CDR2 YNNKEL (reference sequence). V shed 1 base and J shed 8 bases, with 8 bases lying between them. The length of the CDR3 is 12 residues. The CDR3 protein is CASSQAVGGYTF. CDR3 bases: TGTGCCAGCAGCCAAGCGGTGGGAGGCTACACCTTC.

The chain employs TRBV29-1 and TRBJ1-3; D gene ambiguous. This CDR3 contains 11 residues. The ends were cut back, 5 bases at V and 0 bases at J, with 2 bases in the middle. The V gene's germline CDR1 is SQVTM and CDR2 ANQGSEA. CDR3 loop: CSVYSGNTIYF. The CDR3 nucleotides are TGCAGCGTTTACTCTGGAAACACCATATATTTT.